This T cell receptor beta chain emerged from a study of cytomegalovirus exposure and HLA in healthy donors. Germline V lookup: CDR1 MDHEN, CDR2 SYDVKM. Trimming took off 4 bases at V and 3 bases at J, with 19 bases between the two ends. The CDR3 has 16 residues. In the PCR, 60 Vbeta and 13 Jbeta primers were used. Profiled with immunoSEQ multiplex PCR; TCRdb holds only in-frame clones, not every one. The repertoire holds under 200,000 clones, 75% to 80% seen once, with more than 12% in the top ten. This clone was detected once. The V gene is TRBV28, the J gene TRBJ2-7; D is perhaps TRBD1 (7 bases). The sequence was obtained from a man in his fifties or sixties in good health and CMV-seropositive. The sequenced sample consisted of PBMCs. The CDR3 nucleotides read TGTGCCAGCAGTTCCCTCACAGGGGAGGTACTCTACGAGCAGTACTTC. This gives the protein CASSSLTGEVLYEQYF.